This T cell receptor beta chain was sequenced during a study of radiation and T cells in renal cell carcinoma. Overall study context: Nephrectomy followed 15 Gy stereotactic body radiation by 4 weeks. Overall study results and limits: From baseline, blood top tumor clonotypes peaked at 2 weeks post-radiation.

Time point defined: baseline pretreatment blood. Described treatment: 15 Gy SBRT to primary tumor, nephrectomy 4 weeks later. Serial blood draws occurred at baseline and 2 and 4 weeks post-SBRT. This renal cell carcinoma was of the clear cell type. The CDR3 covers 13 residues. Trimming removed 5 bases from V and 5 bases from J, with 9 bases in between. Germline V gene sequence: CDR1 MGHRA, CDR2 YSYEKL. This clone was recorded a few times. The antigen is undetermined. Profiled with immunoSEQ multiplex PCR; TCRdb holds only in-frame clones, not every one. The sample records 130,000 or so clones, around 78% being singletons.

The sample was blood, taken from a patient whose treatment included radiotherapy and nephrectomy. The V and J genes are TRBV4-1 and TRBJ1-4; no reliable D call. This clonotype originated in a woman aged 50 to 60 with renal cell carcinoma. CDR3 in amino acids: CASSKGFNEKLFF. The CDR3 bases are TGCGCCAGCAGCAAGGGATTCAATGAAAAACTGTTTTTT.